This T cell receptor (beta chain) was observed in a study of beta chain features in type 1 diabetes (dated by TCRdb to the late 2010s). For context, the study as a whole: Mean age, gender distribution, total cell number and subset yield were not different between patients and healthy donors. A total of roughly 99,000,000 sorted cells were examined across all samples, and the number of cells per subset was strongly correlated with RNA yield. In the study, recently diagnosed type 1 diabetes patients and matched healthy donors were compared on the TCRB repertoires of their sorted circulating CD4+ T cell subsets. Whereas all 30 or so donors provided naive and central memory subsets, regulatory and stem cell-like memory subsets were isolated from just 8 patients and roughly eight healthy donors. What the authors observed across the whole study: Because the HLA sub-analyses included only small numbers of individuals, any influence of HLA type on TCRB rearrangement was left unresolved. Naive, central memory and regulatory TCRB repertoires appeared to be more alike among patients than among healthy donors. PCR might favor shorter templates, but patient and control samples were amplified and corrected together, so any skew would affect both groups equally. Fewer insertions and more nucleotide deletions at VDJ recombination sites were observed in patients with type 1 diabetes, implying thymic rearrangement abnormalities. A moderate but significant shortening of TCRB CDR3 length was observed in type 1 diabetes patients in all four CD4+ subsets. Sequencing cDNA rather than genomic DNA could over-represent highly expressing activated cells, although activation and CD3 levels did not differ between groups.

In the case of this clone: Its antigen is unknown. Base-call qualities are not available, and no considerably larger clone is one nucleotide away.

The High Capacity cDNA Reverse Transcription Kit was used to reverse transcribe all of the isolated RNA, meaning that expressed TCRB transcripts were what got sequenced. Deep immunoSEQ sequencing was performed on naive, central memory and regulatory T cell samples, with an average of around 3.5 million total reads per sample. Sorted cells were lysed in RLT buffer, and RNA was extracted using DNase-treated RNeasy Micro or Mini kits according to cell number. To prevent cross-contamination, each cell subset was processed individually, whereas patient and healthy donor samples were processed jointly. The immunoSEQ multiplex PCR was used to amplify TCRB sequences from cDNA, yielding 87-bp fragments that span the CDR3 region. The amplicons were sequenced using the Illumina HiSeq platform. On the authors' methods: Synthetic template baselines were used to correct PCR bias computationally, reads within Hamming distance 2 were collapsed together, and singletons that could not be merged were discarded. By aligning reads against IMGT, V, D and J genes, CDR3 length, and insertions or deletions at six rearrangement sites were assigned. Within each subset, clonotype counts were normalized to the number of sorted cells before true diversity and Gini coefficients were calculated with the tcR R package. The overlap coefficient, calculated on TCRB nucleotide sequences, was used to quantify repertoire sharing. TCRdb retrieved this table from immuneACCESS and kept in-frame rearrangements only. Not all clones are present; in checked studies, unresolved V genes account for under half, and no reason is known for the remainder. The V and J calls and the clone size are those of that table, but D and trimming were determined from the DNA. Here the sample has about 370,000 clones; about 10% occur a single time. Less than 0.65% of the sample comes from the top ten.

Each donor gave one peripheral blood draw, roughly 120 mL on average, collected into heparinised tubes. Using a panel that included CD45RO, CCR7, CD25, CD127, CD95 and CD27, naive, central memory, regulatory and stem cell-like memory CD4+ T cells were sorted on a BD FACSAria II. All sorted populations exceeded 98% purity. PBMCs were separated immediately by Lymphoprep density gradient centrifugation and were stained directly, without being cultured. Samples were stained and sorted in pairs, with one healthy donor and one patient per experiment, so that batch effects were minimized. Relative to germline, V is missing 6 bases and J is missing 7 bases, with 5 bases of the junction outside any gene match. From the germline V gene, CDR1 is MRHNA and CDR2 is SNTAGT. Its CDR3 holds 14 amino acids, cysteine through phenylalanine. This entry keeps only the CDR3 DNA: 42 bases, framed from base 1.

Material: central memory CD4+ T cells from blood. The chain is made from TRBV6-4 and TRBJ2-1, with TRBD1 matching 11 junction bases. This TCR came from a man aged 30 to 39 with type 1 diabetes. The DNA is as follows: TGTGCCAGCAGCCGGACAGGGGGCGTGAATGAGCAGTTCTTC. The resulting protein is CASSRTGGVNEQFF.